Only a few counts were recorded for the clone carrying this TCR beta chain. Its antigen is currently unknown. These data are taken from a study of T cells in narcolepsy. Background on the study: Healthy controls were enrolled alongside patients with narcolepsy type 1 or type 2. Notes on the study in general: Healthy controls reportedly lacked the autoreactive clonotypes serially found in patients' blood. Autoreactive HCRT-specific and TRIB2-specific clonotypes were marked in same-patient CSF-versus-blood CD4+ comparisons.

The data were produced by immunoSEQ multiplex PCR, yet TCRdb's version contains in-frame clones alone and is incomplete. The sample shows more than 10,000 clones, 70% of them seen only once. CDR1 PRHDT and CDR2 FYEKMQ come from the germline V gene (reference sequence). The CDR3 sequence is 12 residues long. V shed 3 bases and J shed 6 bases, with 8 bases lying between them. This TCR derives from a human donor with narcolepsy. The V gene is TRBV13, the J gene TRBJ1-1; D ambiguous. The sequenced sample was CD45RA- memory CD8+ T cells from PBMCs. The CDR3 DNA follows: TGTGCCAGCAGCTTTCGGGCCGCTGAAGCTTTCTTT. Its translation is CASSFRAAEAFF.